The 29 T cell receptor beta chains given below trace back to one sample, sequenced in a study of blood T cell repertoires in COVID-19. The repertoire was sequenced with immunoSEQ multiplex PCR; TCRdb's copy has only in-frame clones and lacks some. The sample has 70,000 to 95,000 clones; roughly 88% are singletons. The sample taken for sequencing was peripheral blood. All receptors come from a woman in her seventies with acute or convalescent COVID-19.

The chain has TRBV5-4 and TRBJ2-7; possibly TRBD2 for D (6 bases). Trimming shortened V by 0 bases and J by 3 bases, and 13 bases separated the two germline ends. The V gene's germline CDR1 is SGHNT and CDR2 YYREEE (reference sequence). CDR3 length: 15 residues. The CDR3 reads CASSLGVGTDYEQYF. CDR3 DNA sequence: TGTGCCAGCAGCTTGGGCGTTGGGACTGACTACGAGCAGTACTTC.

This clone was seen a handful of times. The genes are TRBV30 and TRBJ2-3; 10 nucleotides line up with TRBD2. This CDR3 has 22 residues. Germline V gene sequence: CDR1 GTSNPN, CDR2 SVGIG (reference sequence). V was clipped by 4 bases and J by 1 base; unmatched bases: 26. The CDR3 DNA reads TGTGCCTGGATCCCCGACACGAACGAGGGACTAGCGTTGTTAGCGGGCACAGATACGCAGTATTTT. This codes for CAWIPDTNEGLALLAGTDTQYF.

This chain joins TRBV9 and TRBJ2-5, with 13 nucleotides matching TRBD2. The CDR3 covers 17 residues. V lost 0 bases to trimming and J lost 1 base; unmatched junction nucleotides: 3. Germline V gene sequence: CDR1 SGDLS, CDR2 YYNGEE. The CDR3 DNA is TGTGCCAGCAGCGTAGATGGGACTAGCGGGACCCAAGAGACCCAGTACTTC. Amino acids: CASSVDGTSGTQETQYF.

DNA for the CDR3: TGTGCCAGCAGCTTAGCGGACCAGGGGTACACTGAAGCTTTCTTT. This translates into CASSLADQGYTEAFF. V and J are TRBV7-6 and TRBJ1-1; D possibly corresponds to TRBD1 (6 bases). CDR1 SGHVS and CDR2 FNYEAQ come from the germline V gene. The CDR3 consists of 15 residues. V lost 0 bases and J 3 bases, leaving 11 bases between the germline ends.

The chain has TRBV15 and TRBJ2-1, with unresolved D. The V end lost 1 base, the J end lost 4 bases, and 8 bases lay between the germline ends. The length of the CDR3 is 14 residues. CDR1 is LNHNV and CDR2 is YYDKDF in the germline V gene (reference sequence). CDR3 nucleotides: TGTGCCACCAGCAGAGTGTCCGCGTACAATGAGCAGTTCTTC. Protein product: CATSRVSAYNEQFF.

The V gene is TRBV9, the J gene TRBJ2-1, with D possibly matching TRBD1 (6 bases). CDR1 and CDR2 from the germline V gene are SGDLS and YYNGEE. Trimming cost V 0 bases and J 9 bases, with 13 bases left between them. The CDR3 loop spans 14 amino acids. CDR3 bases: TGTGCCAGCAGCGTAGAACAGGGCTTAGGTGAGCAGTTCTTC. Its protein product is CASSVEQGLGEQFF.

CDR3 sequence: CASSVLNPSGKSTDTQYF. The CDR3 DNA follows: TGTGCCAGCAGTGTGCTGAACCCTAGCGGGAAGAGCACAGATACGCAGTATTTT. The rearrangement joins TRBV6-1 to TRBJ2-3; 9 positions match TRBD2. This CDR3 region has 18 residues. The germline V gene encodes CDR1 MNHNS and CDR2 SASEGT. The V segment lost 4 bases and the J segment 0 bases; nucleotides outside the gene matches: 11.

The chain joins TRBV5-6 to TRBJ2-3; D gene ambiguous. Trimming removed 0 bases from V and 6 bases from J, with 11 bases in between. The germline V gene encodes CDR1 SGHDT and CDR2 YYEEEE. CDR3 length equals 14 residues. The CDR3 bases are TGTGCCAGCAGCTTGGGCCCTAGATGGGATACGCAGTATTTT. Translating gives CASSLGPRWDTQYF. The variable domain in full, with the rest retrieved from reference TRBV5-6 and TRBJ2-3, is DAGVTQSPTHLIKTRGQQVTLRCSPKSGHDTVSWYQQALGQGPQFIFQYYEEEERQRGNFPDRFSGHQFPNYSSELNVNALLLGDSALYLCASSLGPRWDTQYFGPGTRLTVL.

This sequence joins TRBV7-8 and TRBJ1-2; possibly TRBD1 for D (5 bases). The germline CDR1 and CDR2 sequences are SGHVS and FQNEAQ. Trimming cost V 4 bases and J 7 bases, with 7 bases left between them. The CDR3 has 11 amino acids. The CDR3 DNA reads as TGTGCCAGCAGCTCAGGGTCTGGCTACACCTTC. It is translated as CASSSGSGYTF.

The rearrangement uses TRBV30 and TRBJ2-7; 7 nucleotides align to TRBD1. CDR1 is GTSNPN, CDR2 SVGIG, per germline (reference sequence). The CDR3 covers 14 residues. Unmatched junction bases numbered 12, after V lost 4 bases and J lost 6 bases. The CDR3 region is CAWTETGWGAEQYF. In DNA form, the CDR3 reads TGTGCCTGGACCGAGACAGGGTGGGGTGCCGAGCAGTACTTC.

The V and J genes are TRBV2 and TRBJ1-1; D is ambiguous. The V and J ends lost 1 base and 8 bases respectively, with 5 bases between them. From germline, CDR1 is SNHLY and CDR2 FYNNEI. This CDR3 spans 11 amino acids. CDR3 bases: TGTGCCAGCAGTGAAGTACTAGAAGCTTTCTTT. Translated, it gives CASSEVLEAFF.

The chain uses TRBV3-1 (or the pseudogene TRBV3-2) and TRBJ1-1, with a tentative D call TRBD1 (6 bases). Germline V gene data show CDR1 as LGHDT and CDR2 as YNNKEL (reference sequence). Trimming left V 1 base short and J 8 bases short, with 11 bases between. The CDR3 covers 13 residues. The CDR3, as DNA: TGTGCCAGCAGCCAAGGCGGGCAGGGGGAAGCTTTCTTT. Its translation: CASSQGGQGEAFF.

CDR3 region: CASSTRAENTEAFF. As DNA, the CDR3 is TGTGCCAGCAGCACTAGGGCGGAAAACACTGAAGCTTTCTTT. V usage is TRBV7-8 and J usage is TRBJ1-1; D uncertain. The germline CDR1 and CDR2 sequences are SGHVS and FQNEAQ. V dropped 5 bases and J dropped 2 bases, with 12 bases sitting between them. This CDR3 is built from 14 residues.

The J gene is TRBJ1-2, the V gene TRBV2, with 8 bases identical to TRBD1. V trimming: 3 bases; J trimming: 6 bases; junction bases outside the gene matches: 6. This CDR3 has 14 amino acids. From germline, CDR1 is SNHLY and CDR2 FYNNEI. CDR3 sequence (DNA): TGTGCCAGCAGTGAGGACAGGGAAGTTGATGGCTACACCTTC. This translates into CASSEDREVDGYTF.

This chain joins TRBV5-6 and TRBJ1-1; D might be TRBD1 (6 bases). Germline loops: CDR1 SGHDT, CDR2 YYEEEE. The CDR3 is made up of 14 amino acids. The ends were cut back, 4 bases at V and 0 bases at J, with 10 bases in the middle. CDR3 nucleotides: TGTGCCAGCAGCCCGGACAGTATGAACACTGAAGCTTTCTTT. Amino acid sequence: CASSPDSMNTEAFF.

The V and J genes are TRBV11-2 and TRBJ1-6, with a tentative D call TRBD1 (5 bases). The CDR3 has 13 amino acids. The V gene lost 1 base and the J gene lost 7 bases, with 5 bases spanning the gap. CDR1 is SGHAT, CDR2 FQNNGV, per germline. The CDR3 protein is CASSLGQNSPLHF. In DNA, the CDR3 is TGTGCCAGCAGCTTAGGACAGAATTCACCCCTCCACTTT.

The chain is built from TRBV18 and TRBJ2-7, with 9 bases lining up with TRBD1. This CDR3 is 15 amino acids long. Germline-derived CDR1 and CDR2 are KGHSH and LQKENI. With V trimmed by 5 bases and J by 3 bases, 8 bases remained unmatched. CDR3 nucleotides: TGTGCCAGCTCAGAAGCCGGGACAGGGCTCTACGAGCAGTACTTC. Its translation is CASSEAGTGLYEQYF.

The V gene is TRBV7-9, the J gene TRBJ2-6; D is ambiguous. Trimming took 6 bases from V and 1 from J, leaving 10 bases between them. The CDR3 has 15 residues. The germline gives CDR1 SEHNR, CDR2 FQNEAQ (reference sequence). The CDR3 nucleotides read TGTGCCAGCAGTATAGACAATTCTGGGGCCAACGTCCTGACTTTC. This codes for CASSIDNSGANVLTF.

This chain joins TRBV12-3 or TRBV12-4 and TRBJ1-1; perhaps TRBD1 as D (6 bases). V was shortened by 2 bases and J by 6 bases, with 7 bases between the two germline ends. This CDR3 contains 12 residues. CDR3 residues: CASSLRGSEAFF. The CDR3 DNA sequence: TGTGCCAGCAGTTTAAGGGGGTCTGAAGCTTTCTTT.

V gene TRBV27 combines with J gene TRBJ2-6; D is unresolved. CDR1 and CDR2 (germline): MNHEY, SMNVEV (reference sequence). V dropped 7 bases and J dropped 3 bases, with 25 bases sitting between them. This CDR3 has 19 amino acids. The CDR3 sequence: CASTTSWATPSNGANVLTF. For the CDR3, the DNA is TGTGCCAGCACCACGTCGTGGGCTACGCCTTCGAATGGGGCCAACGTCCTGACTTTC.

CDR3 amino acids: CASSPGQSKSNEQFF. As DNA, the CDR3 is TGTGCCAGCTCACCGGGACAGTCGAAGAGCAATGAGCAGTTCTTC. V gene TRBV18 combines with J gene TRBJ2-1, with 7 bases identical to TRBD1. The V gene end was trimmed by 3 bases and the J gene end by 6 bases; junction bases not matched to a gene: 8. This CDR3 spans 15 amino acids. The germline gives CDR1 KGHSH, CDR2 LQKENI.

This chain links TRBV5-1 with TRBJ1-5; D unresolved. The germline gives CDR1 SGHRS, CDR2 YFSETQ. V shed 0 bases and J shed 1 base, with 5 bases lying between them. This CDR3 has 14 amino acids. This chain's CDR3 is CASSLGESNQPQHF. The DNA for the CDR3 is TGCGCCAGCAGCTTGGGTGAGAGCAATCAGCCCCAGCATTTT.

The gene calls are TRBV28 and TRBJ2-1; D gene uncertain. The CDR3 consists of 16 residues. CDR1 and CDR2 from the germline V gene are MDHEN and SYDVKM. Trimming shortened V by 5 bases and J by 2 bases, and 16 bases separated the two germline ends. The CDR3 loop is CASSTLGETTYNEQFF. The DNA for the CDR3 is TGTGCCAGCAGTACCCTTGGAGAAACCACCTACAATGAGCAGTTCTTC.

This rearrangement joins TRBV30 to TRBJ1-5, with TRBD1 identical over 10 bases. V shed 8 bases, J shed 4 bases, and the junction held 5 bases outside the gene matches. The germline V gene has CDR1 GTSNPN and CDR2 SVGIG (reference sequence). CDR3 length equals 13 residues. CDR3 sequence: CAVRTGGNQPQHF. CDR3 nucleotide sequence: TGTGCCGTGAGGACAGGGGGTAATCAGCCCCAGCATTTT.

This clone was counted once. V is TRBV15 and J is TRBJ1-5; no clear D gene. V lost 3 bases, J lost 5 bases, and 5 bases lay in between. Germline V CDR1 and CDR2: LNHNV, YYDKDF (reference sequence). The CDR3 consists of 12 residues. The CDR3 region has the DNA TGTGCCACCAGCAGTCTATATCAGCCCCAGCATTTT. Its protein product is CATSSLYQPQHF.

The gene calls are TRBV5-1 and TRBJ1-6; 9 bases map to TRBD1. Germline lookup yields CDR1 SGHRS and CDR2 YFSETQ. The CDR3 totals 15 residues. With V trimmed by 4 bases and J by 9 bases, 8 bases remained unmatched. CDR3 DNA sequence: TGCGCCAGCAGCCAAAGGACAGGGGAGACTTCACCCCTCCACTTT. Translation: CASSQRTGETSPLHF.

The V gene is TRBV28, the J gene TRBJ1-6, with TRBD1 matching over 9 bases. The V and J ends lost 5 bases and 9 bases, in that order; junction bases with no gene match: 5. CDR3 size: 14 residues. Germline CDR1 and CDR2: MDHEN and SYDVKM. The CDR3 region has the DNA TGTGCCAGCAGTCGTACAGGGGGCTTTTCACCCCTCCACTTT. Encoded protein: CASSRTGGFSPLHF.

DNA for the CDR3: TGTGCCAGCAGTGAACACAACACAGATACGCAGTATTTT. It is translated as CASSEHNTDTQYF. The chain couples TRBV2 to TRBJ2-3; D is uncertain. The ends were cut back, 2 bases at V and 2 bases at J, with 5 bases in the middle. The CDR3 runs 13 residues. Germline loops: CDR1 SNHLY, CDR2 FYNNEI. The whole variable domain, filled in from reference TRBV2 and TRBJ2-3, reads EPEVTQTPSHQVTQMGQEVILRCVPISNHLYFYWYRQILGQKVEFLVSFYNNEISEKSEIFDDQFSVERPDGSNFTLKIRSTKLEDSAMYFCASSEHNTDTQYFGPGTRLTVL.

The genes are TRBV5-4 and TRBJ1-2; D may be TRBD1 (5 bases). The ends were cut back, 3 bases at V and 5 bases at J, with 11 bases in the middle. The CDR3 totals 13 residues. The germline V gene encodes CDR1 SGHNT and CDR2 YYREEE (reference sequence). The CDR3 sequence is CASSSREAYGYTF. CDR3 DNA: TGTGCCAGCAGCTCCAGGGAAGCGTATGGCTACACCTTC.